A single sample is the source of the 26 T cell receptor beta chains below, sequenced in a study of OX40 agonist ivuxolimab in advanced cancers. This table comes from immunoSEQ multiplex PCR, and its TCRdb copy is limited to in-frame clones, with some not included. The repertoire has 90,000 to 120,000 clones, 91% of them found once; the top ten carry roughly 1.2%. The sequencing used CD4+ or CD8+ T cells sorted from blood, collected in a trial of the OX40 agonist ivuxolimab. The origin of the receptors is an adult with an advanced solid tumor such as melanoma, head and neck, liver or kidney cancer.

The chain employs TRBV6-5 and TRBJ2-2, with D perhaps matching TRBD1 (5 bases). The germline V gene encodes CDR1 MNHEY and CDR2 SVGAGI. Trimming cost V 2 bases and J 4 bases, with 11 bases left between them. This CDR3 comprises 15 residues. CDR3 amino acids: CASSYQVGPTGELFF. The CDR3 bases are TGTGCCAGCAGTTACCAGGTGGGGCCCACCGGGGAGCTGTTTTTT.

This chain joins TRBV5-6 and TRBJ1-5, with unresolved D. V was pared by 4 bases and J by 3 bases, with 8 bases between. This CDR3 region has 13 residues. Germline assignment: CDR1 SGHDT and CDR2 YYEEEE. Here the CDR3 reads CASSIGYNQPQHF. The CDR3 region has the DNA TGTGCCAGCAGCATAGGGTACAATCAGCCCCAGCATTTT.

Here the CDR3 reads CASSFRQGRNTEAFF. The CDR3 bases are TGCGCCAGCAGCTTCCGACAGGGACGGAACACTGAAGCTTTCTTT. The chain combines TRBV5-1 with TRBJ1-1; 7 bases map to TRBD1. The junction had 5 bases not matched to a gene; V was cut back by 2 bases and J by 1 base. The CDR3 is made up of 15 amino acids. Germline CDR1 reads SGHRS; CDR2 reads YFSETQ.

V gene TRBV30 combines with J gene TRBJ2-7; no reliable D call. Germline V CDR1 and CDR2: GTSNPN, SVGIG (reference sequence). Deletions cut 7 bases from V and 0 bases from J, with 13 bases between. The CDR3 loop spans 13 amino acids. As DNA, the CDR3 is TGTGCCTCGACGGAAGGATTCTCCTACGAGCAGTACTTC. It encodes CASTEGFSYEQYF.

V is TRBV21-1 and J is TRBJ2-3; the D call in the table, TRBD2, was not verified against the DNA. TRBV21-1 is shown as a pseudogene. The CDR3 has 16 residues. The CDR3, as DNA: TGTGCCAGCAGCAAAGGGCAGGGAGGGCTAGGCGATACGCAGTATTTT. This sequence encodes CASSKGQGGLGDTQYF.

This clone was seen more than once but under ten times. The chain couples TRBV6-5 to TRBJ1-1, with D tentatively TRBD1 (5 bases). Germline CDR1 and CDR2: MNHEY and SVGAGI. The CDR3 is made up of 13 amino acids. Trimming stripped 4 bases from V and 8 bases from J, with 14 bases between. The CDR3 sequence: CASSSTPGTEAFF. CDR3 bases: TGTGCCAGCAGTTCCACCCCGGGGACGGAAGCTTTCTTT.

The J gene is TRBJ1-1, the V gene TRBV5-1; TRBD1 is a possible D gene (5 bases). V lost 3 bases and J 1 base, leaving 13 bases between the germline ends. From germline, CDR1 is SGHRS and CDR2 YFSETQ. CDR3 size: 15 residues. DNA for the CDR3: TGCGCCAGCAGCTCTCACAGGAGCGCGAACACTGAAGCTTTCTTT. It is translated as CASSSHRSANTEAFF.

This chain joins TRBV30 and TRBJ2-7; D may match TRBD1 or TRBD2 (5 bases each). The CDR3 spans 14 residues. CDR1 GTSNPN and CDR2 SVGIG come from the germline V gene (reference sequence). V lost 5 bases, J lost 4 bases, and 18 bases lay in between. The CDR3 region is CAWERAGAAYEQYF. CDR3 nucleotide sequence: TGTGCCTGGGAGAGGGCTGGGGCGGCTTACGAGCAGTACTTC.

This clone was seen only once. The chain recombines TRBV9 with TRBJ1-1; 8 bases agree with TRBD1. Germline V gene lookup returns CDR1 SGDLS and CDR2 YYNGEE. Trimming took 2 bases from V and 3 from J; bases not matched to a gene: 6. There are 15 residues in the CDR3. CDR3 bases: TGTGCCAGCAGCGTGGGGACAGGCGTGTACACTGAAGCTTTCTTT. Its protein product is CASSVGTGVYTEAFF.

J is TRBJ1-5 and V is TRBV7-9; possible D gene TRBD1, 6 bases. CDR1 SEHNR and CDR2 FQNEAQ come from the germline V gene (reference sequence). V lost 4 bases to trimming and J lost 1 base, with 8 bases between them. The CDR3 covers 14 residues. Written as DNA, the CDR3 is TGTGCCAGCAGCTCGGGACAAAGCAATCAGCCCCAGCATTTT. Encoded protein: CASSSGQSNQPQHF.

V is TRBV5-1 and J is TRBJ2-3; 9 positions agree with TRBD2. The CDR3 sequence is 15 residues long. CDR1 SGHRS and CDR2 YFSETQ come from the germline V gene. After removal of 3 bases from V and 2 bases from J, the junction contained 4 bases not matched to a gene. The CDR3 DNA reads TGCGCCAGCAGCTCCATAGCGGGAGCCACAGATACGCAGTATTTT. Amino acids: CASSSIAGATDTQYF. Full variable domain (rest looked up from reference TRBV5-1 and TRBJ2-3): KAGVTQTPRYLIKTRGQQVTLSCSPISGHRSVSWYQQTPGQGLQFLFEYFSETQRNKGNFPGRFSGRQFSNSRSEMNVSTLELGDSALYLCASSSIAGATDTQYFGPGTRLTVL.

The CDR3 loop is CASSLSNVGVAGELFF. The CDR3 DNA reads TGTGCCAGCAGCCTTTCCAACGTGGGGGTTGCCGGGGAGCTGTTTTTT. J is TRBJ2-2 and V is TRBV7-3, with D perhaps TRBD1 or TRBD2 (5 bases each). The ends were cut back, 5 bases at V and 6 bases at J, with 19 bases in the middle. CDR1 SGHTA and CDR2 FQGTGA come from the germline V gene. The CDR3 sequence is 16 residues long.

V is TRBV11-2 and J is TRBJ2-2; TRBD2 matches 7 bases. The CDR3 spans 14 residues. The V and J ends lost 5 bases and 5 bases, in that order; junction bases with no gene match: 5. Per the germline V gene, CDR1 is SGHAT and CDR2 is FQNNGV. This CDR3 is CASSGRRETGELFF. The CDR3 region has the DNA TGTGCCAGCAGCGGAAGGCGGGAGACCGGGGAGCTGTTTTTT.

Written as DNA, the CDR3 is TGTGCCAGCAGTTTGCAGGGGGCTGTTAATGAAGCTTTCTTT. Translating gives CASSLQGAVNEAFF. This chain connects TRBV27 to TRBJ1-1; 8 nucleotides agree with TRBD1. The CDR3 has 14 amino acids. CDR1 MNHEY and CDR2 SMNVEV come from the germline V gene (reference sequence). V lost 3 bases and J lost 7; bases outside the gene matches: 7.

Only one count was recorded for this clone. V gene TRBV30 combines with J gene TRBJ1-5, with D perhaps TRBD1 (5 bases). This CDR3 has 18 amino acids. Germline CDR1 is GTSNPN and CDR2 is SVGIG (reference sequence). V gave up 0 bases and J gave up 1 base, with 19 bases separating them. The CDR3 DNA reads as TGTGCCTGGAGTGTACGAACCCCTGAGACAGAGAGCAATCAGCCCCAGCATTTT. This gives the protein CAWSVRTPETESNQPQHF.

This rearrangement joins TRBV10-3 to TRBJ1-1; unclear D gene. V was cut by 6 bases and J by 2 bases, with 7 bases left in between. There are 12 residues in the CDR3. Germline-derived CDR1 and CDR2 are ENHRY and SYGVKD. CDR3 sequence (DNA): TGTGCCATCAGAGGACTTAACACTGAAGCTTTCTTT. It translates to CAIRGLNTEAFF.

CDR3 sequence (DNA): TGTGCCAGCAGTGATGTTACTAGCGGCACAGATACGCAGTATTTT. It is translated as CASSDVTSGTDTQYF. The rearrangement uses TRBV25-1 and TRBJ2-3; 7 bases are shared with TRBD2. CDR3 length equals 15 residues. The V gene's germline CDR1 is MGHDK and CDR2 SYGVNS. J gave up 1 base and V 3 bases, and 4 bases lay outside the gene matches.

The rearrangement joins TRBV5-1 to TRBJ2-7, with D tentatively TRBD1 or TRBD2 (7 bases each). This CDR3 has 15 amino acids. Germline V gene sequence: CDR1 SGHRS, CDR2 YFSETQ. Trimming took 4 bases from V and 7 from J, leaving 21 bases between them. CDR3 region: CASSARQGSGGEQYF. CDR3 in DNA: TGCGCCAGCAGCGCCCGACAGGGCTCGGGGGGAGAGCAGTACTTC.

This clone was found a few times. The genes are TRBV27 and TRBJ2-7; D is perhaps TRBD1 (6 bases). Trimming left V 2 bases short and J 4 bases short, with 18 bases between. CDR3 size: 16 residues. Germline CDR1 reads MNHEY; CDR2 reads SMNVEV (reference sequence). CDR3 in DNA: TGTGCCAGCAGTTTACTTGCTTCCGGGACACCTTACGAGCAGTACTTC. Translated, it gives CASSLLASGTPYEQYF.

This chain joins TRBV7-3 and TRBJ1-2; no clear D gene. The CDR3 totals 15 residues. Per germline, CDR1 SGHTA and CDR2 FQGTGA. V lost 5 bases and J lost 6, with 19 bases in between. The CDR3 nucleotides are TGTGCCAGCAGCCGGTCGGGCGGGCCAGATGATGGCTACACCTTC. This translates into CASSRSGGPDDGYTF.

The chain combines TRBV2 with TRBJ1-1; no firm D call. Germline V gene lookup returns CDR1 SNHLY and CDR2 FYNNEI. Deletions cut 6 bases from V and 4 bases from J, with 12 bases between. The CDR3 is 13 amino acids. The chain's CDR3 is CASSRTESTEAFF. DNA of the CDR3: TGTGCCAGCAGCCGAACTGAATCCACTGAAGCTTTCTTT.

This chain uses TRBV7-3 with TRBJ2-5; TRBD1 matches at 7 bases. The CDR3 consists of 15 residues. V trimming: 0 bases; J trimming: 1 base; junction bases outside the gene matches: 2. Germline V gene data show CDR1 as SGHTA and CDR2 as FQGTGA. The CDR3 DNA reads TGTGCCAGCAGCTTAACCCGGGACAGCCAAGAGACCCAGTACTTC. Translated, it gives CASSLTRDSQETQYF.

This chain joins TRBV7-2 and TRBJ2-3, with TRBD2 matching over 12 bases. This CDR3 spans 14 amino acids. Germline values: CDR1 SGHTA, CDR2 FQGNSA. CDR3 nucleotides: TGTATGTCTAGCGGGAGGGCCTGGGCAGATACGCAGTATTTT. This gives the protein CMSSGRAWADTQYF. The whole variable domain, filled in from reference TRBV7-2 and TRBJ2-3, reads GAGVSQSPSNKVTEKGKDVELRCDPISGHTALYWYRQSLGQGLEFLIYFQGNSAPDKSGLPSDRFSAERTGGSVSTLTIQRTQQEDSAVYLCMSSGRAWADTQYFGPGTRLTVL.

The chain has TRBV9 and TRBJ2-6, with a weak D call TRBD1 (5 bases). CDR3 length equals 15 residues. V shed 2 bases and J shed 4 bases, with 10 bases lying between them. CDR1 and CDR2 (germline): SGDLS, YYNGEE. In nucleotides, the CDR3 is TGTGCCAGCAGCGTCAGGGATACCGGGGCCAACGTCCTGACTTTC. It specifies CASSVRDTGANVLTF.

This clone was found a few times. The rearrangement uses TRBV18 and TRBJ2-7; D is possibly TRBD1 or TRBD2 (5 bases each). V was cut by 6 bases and J by 0 bases, with 12 bases left in between. The CDR3 is 14 residues long. CDR1 is KGHSH and CDR2 is LQKENI in the germline V gene. The CDR3 nucleotides read TGTGCCAGCTCCCAGGGACGGGTCTCCTACGAGCAGTACTTC. Amino acid sequence: CASSQGRVSYEQYF.

This chain's CDR3 is CASSGGTSGRGSDEQFF. As DNA, the CDR3 is TGTGCCAGCAGCGGGGGGACTAGCGGGAGAGGGTCGGATGAGCAGTTCTTC. The chain is built from TRBV11-1 and TRBJ2-1, with 14 nucleotides matching TRBD2. J gave up 8 bases and V 5 bases, and 11 bases lay outside the gene matches. This CDR3 comprises 17 residues. Germline V CDR1 and CDR2: SGHAT, FQDESV (reference sequence). The whole variable domain, filled in from reference TRBV11-1 and TRBJ2-1, reads EAEVAQSPRYKITEKSQAVAFWCDPISGHATLYWYRQILGQGPELLVQFQDESVVDDSQLPKDRFSAERLKGVDSTLKIQPAELGDSAMYLCASSGGTSGRGSDEQFFGPGTRLTVL.